The source of this T cell receptor (beta chain) is a study of shared clonotypes between healthy human individuals. The CDR3 loop spans 12 amino acids. V lost 7 bases to trimming and J lost 8 bases; unmatched junction nucleotides: 5. Germline V gene sequence: CDR1 GTSNPN, CDR2 SVGIG (reference sequence). This clone was seen once. TCRdb's table, derived via immunoSEQ multiplex PCR, lists solely in-frame clones and lacks some. The profile covers some 2,500,000 clones, with approximately 93% appearing a single time and 0.36% taken by the ten largest. The TCR sequence derives from a man aged 18 to 30 in good health. Some clones in this sample may be carry-over from other donors' samples. Source material: naive CD4+ T cells from PBMCs. Subset denoted: CD45RA+ positively selected. This chain joins TRBV30 and TRBJ2-1; TRBD1 matches 10 bases. The CDR3 bases are TGTGCCTCGGGACAGGGGCTCGATGAGCAGTTCTTC. Protein: CASGQGLDEQFF.